This TCR beta chain was documented in a study of cytomegalovirus exposure and HLA in healthy donors. Study-wide background: HLA-typed donors contributed some 77 million unique TCRs, which were held in an early data release. Points from the study as a whole: Associated with cytomegalovirus, according to the listing, were some 150 TCR beta chains. Being productive about 87% or about 30% of the time was typical of most TCR beta V segments in an earlier analysis. Researchers had no immune exposure information except CMV serostatus available.

Both 60 Vbeta primers and 13 Jbeta primers went into the PCR. Method: immunoSEQ multiplex PCR; TCRdb's copy keeps in-frame clones and lacks some. The table has about 200,000 clones, over 70% seen once; the top ten hold roughly 1.3%. The germline CDR1 and CDR2 sequences are SQVTM and ANQGSEA. The V segment lost 5 bases and the J segment 1 base; nucleotides outside the gene matches: 7. The CDR3 length is 16 residues. As concerns this clone: Its antigen is currently unknown.

This clonotype originated in a man aged 25-40 years in good health and CMV-seronegative. The specimen was PBMCs. The rearrangement links TRBV29-1 to TRBJ2-6, with 8 bases aligning to TRBD1. The CDR3 here is CSVFGQGPSGANVLTF. CDR3 coding DNA: TGCAGCGTTTTTGGACAGGGTCCTTCTGGGGCCAACGTCCTGACTTTC.